These T cell receptor beta chains were read from a single sample in a study of blood T cell repertoires in COVID-19. The repertoire was sequenced with immunoSEQ multiplex PCR; TCRdb's copy has only in-frame clones and lacks some. There are about 430,000 clones in the sample; roughly 88% occur only once, and 1.4% lies in the top ten. Material for sequencing was PBMCs or T cells enriched from blood (not recorded which). The receptors derive from a woman aged 18-29 years who had been exposed to COVID-19. Each CDR3 is given with its conserved first and last residue. Each record gives: clone size, V gene, J gene, D gene, CDR3 protein, CDR3 DNA. The D gene is left open where the match is weak. Clone size appears in some rows only: once, few, many, or a class for an expanded clone.

>.|TRBV7-9|TRBJ1-4|.
CASSQSGTVNEKLFF
TGTGCCAGCAGTCAAAGCGGGACTGTTAATGAAAAACTGTTTTTT
>.|TRBV27|TRBJ2-3|TRBD2
CASSEGLAGIKDTQYF
TGTGCCAGCAGTGAGGGACTAGCGGGGATAAAAGATACGCAGTATTTT
>.|TRBV19|TRBJ1-3|.
CATRVQGSSGNTIYF
TGTGCCACCCGGGTCCAGGGATCCTCTGGAAACACCATATATTTT
>.|TRBV4-3|TRBJ1-1|TRBD1
CASSQLGTGGTEAFF
TGCGCCAGCAGCCAGCTCGGGACAGGAGGAACTGAAGCTTTCTTT
>.|TRBV18|TRBJ2-5|.
CASSPPAGETQYF
TGTGCCAGCTCACCACCGGCTGGCGAGACCCAGTACTTC
>.|TRBV10-3|TRBJ1-4|.
CAISDDRSNEKLFF
TGTGCCATCAGCGACGACAGGTCCAATGAAAAACTGTTTTTT
>.|TRBV7-8|TRBJ2-2|.
CASSLAFAGPNTGELFF
TGTGCCAGCAGCTTAGCGTTTGCGGGCCCGAACACCGGGGAGCTGTTTTTT
>.|TRBV12-3/TRBV12-4|TRBJ2-5|TRBD1
CASIGGWEETQYF
TGTGCCAGCATAGGGGGCTGGGAAGAGACCCAGTACTTC
>.|TRBV2|TRBJ2-5|.
CASRWDLSETQYF
TGTGCCAGCAGGTGGGACTTGTCGGAGACCCAGTACTTC
>.|TRBV6-1|TRBJ1-2|.
CASSEDRDYGYTF
TGTGCCAGCAGTGAAGACAGGGATTATGGCTACACCTTC
>.|TRBV15|TRBJ2-6|.
CATSRDTGANVLTF
TGTGCCACCAGCAGAGATACTGGGGCCAACGTCCTGACTTTC
>.|TRBV18|TRBJ2-1|TRBD1
CASSTRPGQGNDEQFF
TGTGCCAGCTCAACCCGCCCGGGACAGGGGAACGATGAGCAGTTCTTC
>once|TRBV24-1|TRBJ2-5|.
CATSEVTGLQYF
TGTGCCACCAGTGAAGTGACAGGCCTCCAGTACTTC
>.|TRBV11-3|TRBJ2-7|.
CASSLGFPGDEQYF
TGTGCCAGCAGCTTAGGGTTTCCCGGGGACGAGCAGTACTTC
>.|TRBV3-1/TRBV3-2|TRBJ1-4|.
CASSQLTVNEKLFF
TGTGCCAGCAGCCAGTTGACAGTTAATGAAAAACTGTTTTTT
>.|TRBV28|TRBJ1-5|.
CASTSPRGNNQPQHF
TGTGCCAGCACCTCCCCCAGGGGTAACAATCAGCCCCAGCATTTT
>.|TRBV29-1|TRBJ2-7|.
CSAIRGYEQYF
TGCAGCGCAATTAGGGGTTACGAGCAGTACTTC
>.|TRBV6-5|TRBJ1-5|.
CASSYWGRGNQPQHF
TGTGCCAGCAGTTACTGGGGCAGGGGAAATCAGCCCCAGCATTTT
>.|TRBV28|TRBJ2-7|.
CASSRWGGTGTYEQYF
TGTGCCAGCAGCCGGTGGGGGGGGACAGGCACCTACGAGCAGTACTTC
>.|TRBV28|TRBJ2-4|TRBD1
CASSPWRQGEGIQYF
TGTGCCAGCAGTCCCTGGAGGCAGGGGGAAGGCATTCAGTACTTC
>.|TRBV5-5|TRBJ1-1|TRBD1
CASREGQGNTEAFF
TGTGCCAGCAGGGAGGGACAGGGGAACACTGAAGCTTTCTTT
>.|TRBV5-1|TRBJ1-2|TRBD1
CASSLEHGQGAIVGYTF
TGCGCCAGCAGCTTGGAGCACGGACAGGGGGCAATAGTTGGCTACACCTTC
>.|TRBV4-2|TRBJ2-1|.
CASSQDRVIDEQFF
TGTGCCAGCAGCCAAGATCGGGTCATCGATGAGCAGTTCTTC
>.|TRBV4-3|TRBJ2-1|TRBD2
CASSQDPTSGGSKNEQFF
TGCGCCAGCAGCCAAGATCCCACTAGCGGGGGGTCAAAAAATGAGCAGTTCTTC
>.|TRBV19|TRBJ2-7|.
CASSIVAATYEQYF
TGTGCCAGTAGTATAGTAGCGGCCACCTACGAGCAGTACTTC
>.|TRBV24-1|TRBJ1-5|.
CATSGRANQPQHF
TGTGCCACCAGTGGCAGGGCTAATCAGCCCCAGCATTTT
>.|TRBV19|TRBJ2-1|.
CASSVQGNNEQFF
TGTGCCAGTAGTGTACAGGGAAACAATGAGCAGTTCTTC
>.|TRBV11-3|TRBJ2-5|TRBD2
CASSSTYSTSVQETQYF
TGTGCCAGCAGCTCAACATATTCCACTAGCGTCCAAGAGACCCAGTACTTC
>once|TRBV7-9|TRBJ2-5|.
CASSLGSRETQYF
TGTGCCAGCAGCTTGGGGAGTCGGGAGACCCAGTACTTC
>few|TRBV7-2|TRBJ1-6|.
CASSLITGTGSPLHF
TGTGCCAGCAGCTTAATTACGGGCACAGGTTCACCCCTCCACTTT
>.|TRBV27|TRBJ2-2|TRBD1
CASRSGTGLITGELFF
TGTGCCAGCAGAAGCGGGACAGGGTTAATCACCGGGGAGCTGTTTTTT
>once|TRBV6-5|TRBJ2-1|TRBD2
CASEQREPNEQFF
TGTGCCAGCGAACAGCGGGAGCCCAATGAGCAGTTCTTC
>.|TRBV27|TRBJ1-4|.
CASTSGGTNEKLFF
TGTGCCAGCACCTCGGGGGGGACTAATGAAAAACTGTTTTTT